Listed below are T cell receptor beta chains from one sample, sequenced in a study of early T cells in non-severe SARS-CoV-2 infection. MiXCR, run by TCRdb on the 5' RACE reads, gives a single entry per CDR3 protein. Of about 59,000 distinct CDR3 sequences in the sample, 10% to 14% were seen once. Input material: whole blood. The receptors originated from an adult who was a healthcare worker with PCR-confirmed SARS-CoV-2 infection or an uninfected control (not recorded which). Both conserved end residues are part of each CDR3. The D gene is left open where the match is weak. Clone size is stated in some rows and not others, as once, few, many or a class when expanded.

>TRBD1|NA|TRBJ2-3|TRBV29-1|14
CSVDGTGVTDTQYF
TGCAGCGTTGACGGGACAGGGGTCACAGATACGCAGTATTTT
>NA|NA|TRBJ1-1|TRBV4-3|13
CASSQDPGIQAFF
TGCGCCAGCAGCCAAGATCCAGGCATTCAAGCTTTCTTT
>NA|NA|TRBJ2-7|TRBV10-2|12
CASWDTAYEQYF
TGCGCCAGCTGGGACACAGCCTACGAGCAGTACTTC
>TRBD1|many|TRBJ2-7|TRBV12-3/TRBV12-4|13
CASRDRGSYEQYF
TGTGCCAGCAGGGACAGGGGATCCTACGAGCAGTACTTC
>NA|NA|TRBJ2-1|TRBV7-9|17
CASSLAIGLASYNEQFF
TGTGCCAGCAGCTTAGCGATAGGGCTCGCCTCCTACAATGAGCAGTTCTTC
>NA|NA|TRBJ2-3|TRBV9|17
CASSVGTAWRGTDTQYF
TGTGCCAGCAGCGTAGGTACAGCCTGGAGAGGTACAGATACGCAGTATTTT
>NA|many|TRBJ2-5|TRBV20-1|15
CSADLLTNPVETQYF
TGCAGTGCTGACCTTCTAACCAACCCGGTAGAGACCCAGTACTTC
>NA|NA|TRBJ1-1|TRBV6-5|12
CASRSPNIKAFF
TGTGCCAGCAGATCCCCAAACATAAAAGCTTTCTTT
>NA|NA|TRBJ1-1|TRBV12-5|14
CASVDSPRNTEAFF
TGTGCTAGTGTCGACAGTCCCAGAAACACTGAAGCTTTCTTT
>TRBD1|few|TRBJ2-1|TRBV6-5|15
CASSGRDRRYNEQFF
TGTGCCAGCAGTGGCCGGGACAGGAGATACAATGAGCAGTTCTTC
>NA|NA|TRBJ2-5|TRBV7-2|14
CASSHAGTLGTQYF
TGTGCCAGCAGTCACGCCGGAACCTTAGGGACCCAGTACTTC
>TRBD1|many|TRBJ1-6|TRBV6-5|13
CASSLTGGSPLHF
TGTGCCAGCAGTTTGACAGGGGGTTCACCCCTCCACTTT
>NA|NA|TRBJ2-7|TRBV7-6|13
CASSLEGSGGKYF
TGTGCCAGCAGCCTAGAGGGTAGCGGTGGAAAGTACTTC
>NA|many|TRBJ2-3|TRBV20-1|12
CSASPFTDTQYF
TGCAGTGCCTCCCCCTTTACAGATACGCAGTATTTT
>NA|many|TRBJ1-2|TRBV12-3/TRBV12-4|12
CASSLGARSYTF
TGTGCCAGCAGTTTGGGGGCTCGGAGCTACACCTTC
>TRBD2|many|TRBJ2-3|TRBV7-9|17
CASSLEGLVPFTDTQYF
TGTGCCAGCAGCTTAGAGGGACTAGTCCCCTTCACAGATACGCAGTATTTT
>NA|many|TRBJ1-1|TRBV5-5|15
CASSLYWSMNTEAFF
TGTGCCAGCAGCTTGTACTGGAGTATGAACACTGAAGCTTTCTTT
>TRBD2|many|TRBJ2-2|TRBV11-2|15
CASSGLAANTGELFF
TGTGCCAGCAGCGGACTAGCGGCGAACACCGGGGAGCTGTTTTTT
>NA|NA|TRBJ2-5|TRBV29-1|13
CSVADDRQETQYF
TGCAGCGTCGCTGACGACCGTCAAGAGACCCAGTACTTC
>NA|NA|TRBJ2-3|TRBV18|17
CASSPKATGGNTDTQYF
TGTGCCAGCTCACCAAAGGCAACAGGAGGCAACACAGATACGCAGTATTTT
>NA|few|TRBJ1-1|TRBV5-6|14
CASSLSPGDTEAFF
TGTGCCAGCAGCTTGAGCCCGGGGGACACTGAAGCTTTCTTT
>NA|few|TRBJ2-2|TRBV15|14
CATRQGLNTGELFF
TGTGCCACAAGACAGGGACTGAACACCGGGGAGCTGTTTTTT
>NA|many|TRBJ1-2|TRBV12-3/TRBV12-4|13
CASSFLSNYGYTF
TGTGCCAGCAGTTTTCTCTCAAACTATGGCTACACCTTC
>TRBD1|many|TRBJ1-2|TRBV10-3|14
CAISFQGADYGYTF
TGTGCCATCAGTTTCCAGGGGGCGGACTATGGCTACACCTTC
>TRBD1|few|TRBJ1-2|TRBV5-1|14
CASSKGQLNYGYTF
TGCGCCAGCAGCAAGGGACAGCTCAACTATGGCTACACCTTC
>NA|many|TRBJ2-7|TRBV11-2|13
CASSLVGQNEQYF
TGTGCCAGCAGCTTAGTAGGACAGAACGAGCAGTACTTC
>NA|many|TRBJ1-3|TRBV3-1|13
CASSQISGNTIYF
TGTGCCAGCAGCCAGATCTCTGGAAACACCATATATTTT
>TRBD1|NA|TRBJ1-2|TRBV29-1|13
CSVEVQPGGGYTF
TGCAGCGTTGAAGTCCAACCAGGGGGCGGCTACACCTTC
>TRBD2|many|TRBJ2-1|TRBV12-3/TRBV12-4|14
CASSPGLGYNEQFF
TGTGCCAGCAGCCCGGGACTAGGGTACAATGAGCAGTTCTTC
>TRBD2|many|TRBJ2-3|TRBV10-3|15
CAISPSGGDTDTQYF
TGTGCCATCAGCCCAAGCGGGGGGGACACAGATACGCAGTATTTT
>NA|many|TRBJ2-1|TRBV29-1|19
CSVEGIPSGGGSSYNEQFF
TGCAGCGTTGAGGGAATCCCCTCGGGGGGCGGAAGCTCCTACAATGAGCAGTTCTTC
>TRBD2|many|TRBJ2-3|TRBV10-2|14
CASRLAGVADTQYF
TGCGCCAGCAGGCTAGCGGGGGTGGCAGATACGCAGTATTTT
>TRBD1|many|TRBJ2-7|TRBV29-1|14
CSPRDRWIPYEQYF
TGCAGCCCCCGGGACAGGTGGATCCCCTACGAGCAGTACTTC
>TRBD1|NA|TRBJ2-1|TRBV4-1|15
CASSQPGQNNNEQFF
TGCGCCAGCAGCCAACCGGGACAGAACAACAATGAGCAGTTCTTC
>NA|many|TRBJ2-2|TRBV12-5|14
CASGLGGNTGELFF
TGTGCTAGTGGTTTGGGCGGGAACACCGGGGAGCTGTTTTTT
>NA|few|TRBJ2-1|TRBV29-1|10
CSVAGDEQFF
TGCAGCGTTGCCGGGGATGAGCAGTTCTTC
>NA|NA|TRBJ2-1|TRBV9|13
CASSTGLGQEQFF
TGTGCCAGCAGCACCGGACTGGGCCAGGAGCAGTTCTTC
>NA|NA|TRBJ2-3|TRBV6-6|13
CASRRPGTDTQYF
TGTGCCAGCAGACGACCTGGGACAGATACGCAGTATTTT
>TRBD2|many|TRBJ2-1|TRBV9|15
CASSVALAGHNEQFF
TGTGCCAGCAGCGTAGCGCTAGCGGGCCACAATGAGCAGTTCTTC
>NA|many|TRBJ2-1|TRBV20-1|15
CSAPVHRLLDNEQFF
TGCAGTGCACCCGTACACCGTTTATTGGACAATGAGCAGTTCTTC
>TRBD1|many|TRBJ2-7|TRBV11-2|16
CASSLGQGGNPYEQYF
TGTGCCAGCAGCTTAGGACAGGGTGGTAATCCCTACGAGCAGTACTTC
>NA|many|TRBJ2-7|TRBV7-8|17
CASSLGYAGGEAYEQYF
TGTGCCAGCAGCTTAGGGTACGCTGGCGGGGAAGCCTACGAGCAGTACTTC
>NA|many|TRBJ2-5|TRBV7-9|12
CASSLAQETQYF
TGTGCCAGCAGCTTAGCGCAAGAGACCCAGTACTTC
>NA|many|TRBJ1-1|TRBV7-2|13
CASSWQGLGEAFF
TGTGCCAGCAGCTGGCAGGGCCTCGGGGAAGCTTTCTTT
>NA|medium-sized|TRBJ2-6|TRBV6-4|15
CASSDKGGGANVLTF
TGTGCCAGCAGTGACAAGGGTGGAGGGGCCAACGTCCTGACTTTC
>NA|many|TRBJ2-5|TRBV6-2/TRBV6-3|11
CASSYGETQYF
TGTGCCAGCAGTTACGGGGAGACCCAGTACTTC
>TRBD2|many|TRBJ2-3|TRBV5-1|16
CASSSTSGGPTDTQYF
TGCGCCAGCAGCTCTACTAGCGGGGGACCCACAGATACGCAGTATTTT
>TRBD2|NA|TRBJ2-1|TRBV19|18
CVSSIPPLTSGSYNEQFF
TGTGTCAGTAGTATCCCCCCCCTCACTAGCGGGAGCTACAATGAGCAGTTCTTC
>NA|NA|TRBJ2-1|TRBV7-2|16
CASSLAPAVGVNEQFF
TGTGCCAGCAGCTTAGCGCCGGCAGTGGGTGTCAATGAGCAGTTCTTC
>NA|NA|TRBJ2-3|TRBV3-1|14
CASRSTASTDTQYF
TGTGCCAGCAGGTCGACAGCTAGCACAGATACGCAGTATTTT
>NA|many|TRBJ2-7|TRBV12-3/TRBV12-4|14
CASSFVQGSYEQYF
TGTGCCAGCAGTTTTGTGCAGGGGAGCTACGAGCAGTACTTC
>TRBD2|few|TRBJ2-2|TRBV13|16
CASSPDGEGNTGELFF
TGTGCCAGCAGCCCCGACGGGGAGGGGAACACCGGGGAGCTGTTTTTT
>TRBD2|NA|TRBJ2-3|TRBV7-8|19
CASSLAFGTSGRSTDTQYF
TGTGCCAGCAGCTTAGCGTTTGGGACTAGCGGGCGGAGCACAGATACGCAGTATTTT